This T cell receptor (beta chain) was recovered during a study of blood T cell repertoires in COVID-19. In the study overall: The samples span acute and convalescent COVID-19 from the United States, Italy and Spain. Sources were T cells, B-cell-depleted T cells, or PBMCs; the material itself was cDNA or gDNA.

Per the authors' pipeline: Scientists estimated how many nucleated cells there were by amplifying reference gene primers. This table comes from immunoSEQ multiplex PCR, and its TCRdb copy is limited to in-frame clones, with some not included. The V and J calls and clone size are taken from that table; D and trimming were inferred from the DNA. The repertoire consists of tens of thousands of clones, with about 81% occurring once and the leading ten covering around 4.5%. This CDR3 is 14 amino acids long. The germline V gene has CDR1 SGHNT and CDR2 YENEEA. The V and J ends lost 5 bases and 6 bases, in that order; junction bases with no gene match: 7.

The chain combines TRBV11-3 with TRBJ2-1; 7 bases map to TRBD1. Sequencing was carried out using peripheral blood. The TCR originated in a man aged 45 to 65 with active COVID-19. CDR3: CASSPRQGSNEQFF. Here the CDR3 DNA reads TGTGCCAGCAGCCCCCGACAGGGCAGCAATGAGCAGTTCTTC.